The 23 T cell receptor beta chains given below trace back to one sample, sequenced in a study of shared clonotypes between healthy human individuals. Only in-frame clones appear in the TCRdb table, and some are missing; sequencing was by immunoSEQ multiplex PCR. The data contain fewer than 850,000 clones, 96% of them singletons. Naive CD8 cells lacked CD45RO, underwent positive selection for CCR7 and left out terminally differentiated effector memory CD45RA+ cells. Specimen: naive CD8+ T cells sorted from blood. These receptors all stem from a man aged 25 to 40 in good health.

The V gene is TRBV9, the J gene TRBJ1-2, with D unclear. CDR1 is SGDLS and CDR2 is YYNGEE in the germline V gene. This CDR3 has 12 amino acids. V lost 7 bases, J lost 1 base, and 8 bases lay in between. The CDR3 DNA reads as TGTGCCAGCTGGTCTTATAACTATGGCTACACCTTC. Encoded protein: CASWSYNYGYTF.

This clone has more than one count but fewer than ten. This sequence joins TRBV27 and TRBJ2-2, with a tentative D call TRBD1 (6 bases). In germline, CDR1 is MNHEY, CDR2 SMNVEV (reference sequence). The CDR3 consists of 12 residues. The ends were cut back, 6 bases at V and 12 bases at J, with 14 bases in the middle. The DNA of the CDR3 is TGTGCCAGCAGACCATCAGGGGTACAGCTGTTTTTT. Protein sequence: CASRPSGVQLFF.

V and J are TRBV14 and TRBJ1-2; D is uncertain. The V end was cut by 8 bases, the J end by 2 bases, with 9 bases between. The germline gives CDR1 SGHDN, CDR2 FVKESK. This CDR3 has 12 amino acids. CDR3 nucleotides: TGTGCCAGCTCTTCAGGCAACTATGGCTACACCTTC. As protein: CASSSGNYGYTF. Using reference TRBV14 and TRBJ1-2 for the parts outside the CDR3, the full variable domain is EAGVTQFPSHSVIEKGQTVTLRCDPISGHDNLYWYRRVMGKEIKFLLHFVKESKQDESGMPNNRFLAERTGGTYSTLKVQPAELEDSGVYFCASSSGNYGYTFGSGTRLTVV.

V and J are TRBV6-6 and TRBJ2-7; D is possibly TRBD1 (6 bases). Germline assignment: CDR1 MNHNY and CDR2 SVGAGI (reference sequence). The CDR3 spans 14 residues. The V end was cut by 5 bases, the J end by 4 bases, with 15 bases between. Here the CDR3 DNA reads TGTGCCAGCAGTGCAGACTTACAGGGATACGAGCAGTACTTC. Its translation is CASSADLQGYEQYF.

V usage is TRBV7-9 and J usage is TRBJ1-2, with a possible D match to TRBD1 (5 bases). V lost 6 bases and J 4 bases, leaving 9 bases between the germline ends. Per the germline V gene, CDR1 is SEHNR and CDR2 is FQNEAQ (reference sequence). The CDR3 is 12 amino acids. The CDR3 here is CASRTGTYGYTF. The CDR3 nucleotides read TGTGCCAGCAGAACCGGGACCTATGGCTACACCTTC.

This clone was observed a handful of times. This sequence joins TRBV13 and TRBJ2-4; the D gene is possibly TRBD1 (5 bases). V was cut by 3 bases and J by 5 bases, with 8 bases left in between. Germline V lookup: CDR1 PRHDT, CDR2 FYEKMQ (reference sequence). The CDR3 runs 13 residues. In nucleotides, the CDR3 is TGTGCCAGCAGCTTGGGGCAGCAAAACATTCAGTACTTC. This translates into CASSLGQQNIQYF. Supplemented by reference TRBV13 and TRBJ2-4, the full variable domain reads AAGVIQSPRHLIKEKRETATLKCYPIPRHDTVYWYQQGPGQDPQFLISFYEKMQSDKGSIPDRFSAQQFSDYHSELNMSSLELGDSALYFCASSLGQQNIQYFGAGTRLSVL.

This clone was observed once. CDR3 amino acids: CASSEGQGWDIQYF. The CDR3 DNA sequence: TGTGCCAGCAGTGAGGGGCAGGGGTGGGACATTCAGTACTTC. The genes are TRBV6-5 and TRBJ2-4, with TRBD1 as a possible D gene (6 bases). V was trimmed by 5 bases and J by 8 bases, leaving 16 bases between them. The CDR3 totals 14 residues. Germline CDR1 MNHEY, CDR2 SVGAGI.

The chain joins TRBV7-9 to TRBJ2-7, with TRBD1 as a possible D gene (7 bases). Trimming shortened V by 7 bases and J by 1 base, and 23 bases separated the two germline ends. Germline CDR1 and CDR2: SEHNR and FQNEAQ (reference sequence). CDR3 length: 17 amino acids. CDR3: CASNFGGEGTVSYEQYF. The CDR3 DNA sequence: TGTGCCAGCAACTTCGGGGGAGAGGGGACAGTATCCTACGAGCAGTACTTC.

The rearrangement joins TRBV20-1 to TRBJ2-7, with D uncertain. This CDR3 spans 11 amino acids. CDR1 and CDR2 from the germline V gene are DFQATT and SNEGSKA (reference sequence). V was trimmed by 6 bases and J by 3 bases, leaving 9 bases between them. CDR3 bases: TGCAGTGCAAGAAAGGACTACGAGCAGTACTTC. It translates to CSARKDYEQYF.

The V call is TRBV28, the J call TRBJ2-2; TRBD2 aligns across 11 bases. Germline V gives CDR1 MDHEN, CDR2 SYDVKM. Trimming removed 3 bases from V and 11 bases from J; junction bases left unmatched: 14. The CDR3 loop spans 17 amino acids. In DNA form, the CDR3 reads TGTGCCAGCAGTTTTCTTACTAGCGGGAGTGAACCTTTCGAGCTGTTTTTT. Its translation is CASSFLTSGSEPFELFF.

The table lists this clone with a count of one. This rearrangement joins TRBV28 to TRBJ1-2; 8 positions match TRBD1. The V gene end was trimmed by 8 bases and the J gene end by 6 bases; junction bases not matched to a gene: 17. The germline V gene has CDR1 MDHEN and CDR2 SYDVKM. The CDR3 totals 16 residues. The chain's CDR3 is CASGFLPGQDWDGYTF. The CDR3 DNA follows: TGTGCCAGCGGGTTTCTTCCGGGACAGGACTGGGATGGCTACACCTTC.

The V gene is TRBV12-5, the J gene TRBJ2-2, with D perhaps being TRBD1 or TRBD2 (6 bases each). CDR1 LGHNT and CDR2 FRNRAP come from the germline V gene. The ends were cut back, 6 bases at V and 5 bases at J, with 16 bases in the middle. CDR3 length: 15 amino acids. For the CDR3, the DNA is TGTGCTAGTGGCGTTGGGGGGCCGGAGACCGGGGAGCTGTTTTTT. Encoded protein: CASGVGGPETGELFF.

V and J are TRBV27 and TRBJ2-7; no definite D call. V lost 0 bases to trimming and J lost 3 bases, with 9 bases between them. Germline loops: CDR1 MNHEY, CDR2 SMNVEV (reference sequence). The CDR3 consists of 14 residues. CDR3 amino acids: CASSLSPVNYEQYF. The DNA for the CDR3 is TGTGCCAGCAGTTTATCACCAGTTAACTACGAGCAGTACTTC.

The rearrangement links TRBV13 to TRBJ2-5; D is ambiguous. The CDR3 is 16 amino acids. Germline lookup yields CDR1 PRHDT and CDR2 FYEKMQ (reference sequence). Trimming stripped 6 bases from V and 2 bases from J, with 19 bases between. The CDR3 sequence: CASSLGVYPKQETQYF. As DNA, the CDR3 is TGTGCCAGCAGTCTAGGCGTCTATCCGAAACAAGAGACCCAGTACTTC.

This clone has just one count. Written as DNA, the CDR3 is TGTGCCAGCAGCTTTCCGGACTACTCCTACAATGAGCAGTTCTTC. Encoded protein: CASSFPDYSYNEQFF. V and J are TRBV7-9 and TRBJ2-1; maybe TRBD2 (6 bases). From germline, CDR1 is SEHNR and CDR2 FQNEAQ (reference sequence). V was pared by 3 bases and J by 0 bases, with 9 bases between. The CDR3 has 15 amino acids.

This clone occurred once. The chain uses TRBV7-9 and TRBJ2-2; D remains ambiguous. Germline CDR1 SEHNR, CDR2 FQNEAQ (reference sequence). The CDR3 extends over 13 amino acids. Trimming removed 5 bases from V and 6 bases from J, with 10 bases in between. CDR3 protein: CASSQGGAGELFF. As DNA, the CDR3 is TGTGCCAGCAGCCAAGGTGGGGCCGGGGAGCTGTTTTTT.

The J gene is TRBJ1-2, the V gene TRBV7-9; D remains unclear. Trimming removed 4 bases from V and 3 bases from J, with 12 bases in between. The V gene's germline CDR1 is SEHNR and CDR2 FQNEAQ (reference sequence). This CDR3 is built from 14 residues. For the CDR3, the DNA is TGTGCCAGCAGCTCAGGTGCCGGAGACTATGGCTACACCTTC. Its protein product is CASSSGAGDYGYTF.

This clone showed up just a few times. The J gene is TRBJ2-7, the V gene TRBV9; the D gene is possibly TRBD1 (5 bases). The germline V and J ends were trimmed by 4 bases and 1 base, with 15 bases remaining between them. This CDR3 spans 15 amino acids. Germline V gene sequence: CDR1 SGDLS, CDR2 YYNGEE. This CDR3 is CASSSQGTESYEQYF. DNA for the CDR3: TGTGCCAGCAGCAGTCAGGGTACGGAGTCCTACGAGCAGTACTTC.

CDR3: CASSRDRYSGNTIYF. The CDR3 DNA reads as TGTGCCAGCAGCCGGGACCGATACTCTGGAAACACCATATATTTT. The chain carries TRBV5-5 and TRBJ1-3; perhaps TRBD1 as D (5 bases). Trimming removed 4 bases at V and 0 bases at J, with 11 bases between. The CDR3 length is 15 residues. Per the germline V gene, CDR1 is SGHKS and CDR2 is YYEKEE (reference sequence).

The table lists this clone with a count of one. The genes are TRBV11-2 and TRBJ2-7; the D gene is possibly TRBD2 (5 bases). Trimming removed 5 bases from V and 2 bases from J, with 10 bases in between. Germline CDR1 is SGHAT and CDR2 is FQNNGV. The CDR3 has 13 amino acids. The CDR3 loop reads CASSAGLAYEQYF. CDR3 DNA: TGTGCCAGCAGCGCCGGACTTGCCTACGAGCAGTACTTC. The complete variable domain, with remaining parts taken from reference TRBV11-2 and TRBJ2-7, reads EAGVAQSPRYKIIEKRQSVAFWCNPISGHATLYWYQQILGQGPKLLIQFQNNGVVDDSQLPKDRFSAERLKGVDSTLKIQPAKLEDSAVYLCASSAGLAYEQYFGPGTRLTVT.

The chain links TRBV4-1 to TRBJ1-1, with a possible D match to TRBD1 (5 bases). The CDR3 consists of 16 residues. CDR1 MGHRA and CDR2 YSYEKL come from the germline V gene. V was trimmed by 4 bases and J by 1 base, leaving 16 bases between them. The CDR3 DNA follows: TGCGCCAGCAGCCCCTTAGGGGAGGGTGGGAACACTGAAGCTTTCTTT. Protein: CASSPLGEGGNTEAFF.

This clone came up once. The V and J genes are TRBV7-9 and TRBJ2-1; 9 nucleotides match TRBD2. Germline V gene sequence: CDR1 SEHNR, CDR2 FQNEAQ (reference sequence). Trimming at V came to 2 bases and at J to 6 bases, leaving 8 bases not matched to a gene. There are 16 residues in the CDR3. In nucleotides, the CDR3 is TGTGCCAGCAGCTTAATGGGACTAGCAGGCACCAATGAGCAGTTCTTC. Encoded protein: CASSLMGLAGTNEQFF. Drawing the rest from reference TRBV7-9 and TRBJ2-1, the complete variable domain is DTGVSQNPRHKITKRGQNVTFRCDPISEHNRLYWYRQTLGQGPEFLTYFQNEAQLEKSRLLSDRFSAERPKGSFSTLEIQRTEQGDSAMYLCASSLMGLAGTNEQFFGPGTRLTVL.

The genes are TRBV27 and TRBJ2-2; 10 bases are a match to TRBD1. The CDR3 has 18 residues. J lost 8 bases, V lost 4 bases, and 16 bases had no gene match. Per the germline V gene, CDR1 is MNHEY and CDR2 is SMNVEV (reference sequence). The DNA for the CDR3 is TGTGCCAGCAGTTCTAAAAGCGGGACAGGGGTAGTACCTGGGGAGCTGTTTTTT. Its translation is CASSSKSGTGVVPGELFF.